Listed below are T cell receptor beta chains from one sample, sequenced in a study of blood T cell repertoires in COVID-19. The table came from immunoSEQ multiplex PCR; TCRdb's copy has only in-frame clones and leaves some out. This table has about 67,000 clones, roughly nine tenths appearing once. Sequencing was performed on peripheral blood. The source is a man between 50 and 59 years old with active COVID-19. Both conserved end residues are part of each CDR3. The D gene is left open where the match is weak. Expanded clones are given a class, and other clones once, few, many or no size at all.

v_gene	j_gene	d_gene	len	abundance	CDR3nt	CDR3aa
TRBV24-1	TRBJ2-4	NA	14	NA	TGTGCCACCAGTGATTCCAGGGGTGGAAACATTCAGTACTTC	CATSDSRGGNIQYF
TRBV30	TRBJ1-5	NA	17	NA	TGTGCCTGGAGTGCAGGTGGGAGGCCCCCCTCCAATCAGCCCCAGCATTTT	CAWSAGGRPPSNQPQHF
TRBV7-2	TRBJ2-5	TRBD2	16	NA	TGTGCCAGCAGCGGGACCGGGACTAGCGGCCAAGAGACCCAGTACTTC	CASSGTGTSGQETQYF
TRBV5-6	TRBJ2-7	NA	15	NA	TGTGCCAGCAGCTTAATAGGGGGGGCCACCTACGAGCAGTACTTC	CASSLIGGATYEQYF
TRBV5-1	TRBJ1-4	TRBD1	14	NA	TGCGCCAGCAGCCCGGACAGGGGGCAGGCAAAACTGTTTTTT	CASSPDRGQAKLFF
TRBV27	TRBJ1-5	NA	14	NA	TGTGCCAGCAGTCCCGACACCCGCTATCAGCCCCAGCATTTT	CASSPDTRYQPQHF
TRBV10-2	TRBJ2-3	TRBD1	13	NA	TGCGCCAGCACGCACAGGGGTTCAGATACGCAGTATTTT	CASTHRGSDTQYF
TRBV19	TRBJ1-5	NA	16	NA	TGTGCCAGTAGTCCGCAGGGAATGGGTACCGGTCAGCCCCAGCATTTT	CASSPQGMGTGQPQHF
TRBV4-2	TRBJ2-1	TRBD2	16	NA	TGTGCCAGCAGCCAAGGGGCGGGAGCGCAGTACAATGAGCAGTTCTTC	CASSQGAGAQYNEQFF
TRBV6-1	TRBJ1-6	TRBD1	17	few	TGTGCCAGCAGAGAAACCGGGACAGGGGGCAGGGGTTCACCCCTCCACTTT	CASRETGTGGRGSPLHF
TRBV12-3/TRBV12-4	TRBJ2-1	NA	12	NA	TGTGCCAGCAGCCCCGCCGCGGGTGAGCAGTTCTTC	CASSPAAGEQFF
TRBV28	TRBJ1-5	NA	14	NA	TGTGCCAGCAGTTTAATCTCTTTGGAGCAGCCCCAGCATTTT	CASSLISLEQPQHF
TRBV24-1	TRBJ1-2	NA	14	NA	TGTGCCACCAGTGATTTCGCCAGGAACTATGGCTACACCTTC	CATSDFARNYGYTF
TRBV3-1/TRBV3-2	TRBJ1-5	NA	15	once	TGTGCCAGCAGCTGGGGACTGATGGGGAATCAGCCCCAGCATTTT	CASSWGLMGNQPQHF
TRBV11-2	TRBJ1-2	NA	15	NA	TGTGCCAGCAGCTTACAAAACAGACATTCTCATGGCTACACCTTC	CASSLQNRHSHGYTF
TRBV5-4	TRBJ1-2	NA	15	NA	TGTGCCAGCAGCTTGGACTTTCAGGAATACTATGGCTACACCTTC	CASSLDFQEYYGYTF
TRBV28	TRBJ1-5	TRBD1	13	NA	TGTGCCAGCGAGAACAGGGGATATCAGCCCCAGCATTTT	CASENRGYQPQHF
TRBV7-2	TRBJ2-5	TRBD2	17	NA	TGTGCCAGCAGCTTGGCTCCTAGCGGGGGGGCACGAGAGACCCAGTACTTC	CASSLAPSGGARETQYF
TRBV30	TRBJ2-2	NA	16	NA	TGTGCCTGGAGTGGACTAGGACAAGCGAACACCGGGGAGCTGTTTTTT	CAWSGLGQANTGELFF
TRBV19	TRBJ1-2	NA	14	NA	TGTGCCAGTAGCTTCCGGTCCCAGGCCCATGGCTACACCTTC	CASSFRSQAHGYTF
TRBV5-1	TRBJ2-5	NA	14	NA	TGCGCCAGCAGCTTTTCACAGGGCATGGAGACCCAGTACTTC	CASSFSQGMETQYF
TRBV7-8	TRBJ2-5	TRBD2	18	few	TGTGCCAGCAGCTCCTTTAGCGGGGGAGCAAAACTCCAAGAGACCCAGTACTTC	CASSSFSGGAKLQETQYF
TRBV2	TRBJ2-7	NA	14	NA	TGTGCCAGCAGTTTAGACAGGACCTCCTACGAGCAGTACTTC	CASSLDRTSYEQYF
TRBV24-1	TRBJ2-3	TRBD1	17	NA	TGTGCCACCAGCAAAGGAACGACAGGGGCCCGCACAGATACGCAGTATTTT	CATSKGTTGARTDTQYF
TRBV14	TRBJ2-1	TRBD2	14	NA	TGTGCCAGCAGCCAAGTAGCGGGGGTCAATGAGCAGTTCTTC	CASSQVAGVNEQFF
TRBV7-9	TRBJ2-7	NA	12	NA	TGTGCCAGCAGCTTACAGGGTTACGAGCAGTACTTC	CASSLQGYEQYF
TRBV9	TRBJ2-5	TRBD2	16	NA	TGTGCCAGCAGCGTACTGGGACTAGACTATCGGGAGACCCAGTACTTC	CASSVLGLDYRETQYF
TRBV4-1	TRBJ1-2	TRBD1	15	NA	TGCGCCAGCAGCCAAGGACAGGGGGCCTCCTATGGCTACACCTTC	CASSQGQGASYGYTF
TRBV27	TRBJ2-1	TRBD1	15	NA	TGTGCCAGCAGAAAGGGACAGGGGCCATACAATGAGCAGTTCTTC	CASRKGQGPYNEQFF
TRBV19	TRBJ2-7	TRBD1	14	NA	TGTGCCAGCAGAAGACAGGGTAAGGATCACGAGCAGTACTTC	CASRRQGKDHEQYF
TRBV7-9	TRBJ2-4	TRBD1	15	NA	TGTGCCAGCAGCCGGACAGGGGGAGCCAAAAACATTCAGTACTTC	CASSRTGGAKNIQYF
TRBV5-1	TRBJ2-5	TRBD1	17	NA	TGCGCCAGCAGCTTGGGGTATTCGGGGACAGGGATGGAGACCCAGTACTTC	CASSLGYSGTGMETQYF
TRBV6-2/TRBV6-3	TRBJ1-6	TRBD1	17	once	TGTGCCAGCAGTTCCCCATCAAGAGGGGGCGATAATTCACCCCTCCACTTT	CASSSPSRGGDNSPLHF
TRBV18	TRBJ1-6	TRBD1	15	NA	TGTGCCAGCTCACCCGCGACAGGGCAGGATTCACCCCTCCACTTT	CASSPATGQDSPLHF
TRBV7-2	TRBJ2-3	TRBD1	16	NA	TGTGCCAGCAGCTTAGCGCGGACAGGGGGCGCAGATACGCAGTATTTT	CASSLARTGGADTQYF
TRBV4-1	TRBJ2-7	NA	15	NA	TGCGCCAGCAGCCAGCTCGGACAGAAAACCTACGAGCAGTACTTC	CASSQLGQKTYEQYF
TRBV6-1	TRBJ1-4	NA	18	NA	TGTGCCAGCAGTGAATTCGTCCACAGGGTCAGGACTAATGAAAAACTGTTTTTT	CASSEFVHRVRTNEKLFF
TRBV11-3	TRBJ2-2	NA	16	NA	TGTGCCAGCAGCGCCGGAAGACAAGCGAACACCGGGGAGCTGTTTTTT	CASSAGRQANTGELFF
TRBV5-8	TRBJ1-1	TRBD1	15	NA	TGTGCCAGCAGCTTTTCAGGGGGCTTGAACACTGAAGCTTTCTTT	CASSFSGGLNTEAFF
TRBV7-8	TRBJ1-4	NA	14	once	TGTGCCAGCACGACAGGCCCAACTAATGAAAAACTGTTTTTT	CASTTGPTNEKLFF
TRBV7-2	TRBJ2-5	NA	15	NA	TGTGCCAGCAGCTTAAGGGGGAGGGACAAAGAGACCCAGTACTTC	CASSLRGRDKETQYF
TRBV5-1	TRBJ2-3	NA	16	NA	TGCGCCAGCAGTTCTACTCCTCGTGCTAGCACAGATACGCAGTATTTT	CASSSTPRASTDTQYF
TRBV5-6	TRBJ1-4	NA	15	NA	TGTGCCAGCAGCTTGCGGTCCATAAAGGGGGAAAAACTGTTTTTT	CASSLRSIKGEKLFF
TRBV7-3	TRBJ2-3	NA	15	NA	TGTGCCAGCAGCTCCCGTGGGCGAACCACAGATACGCAGTATTTT	CASSSRGRTTDTQYF
TRBV7-9	TRBJ2-2	TRBD1	16	few	TGTGCCAGCAGCTCCGCGGGGACAGGGGGCTCCGGGGAGCTGTTTTTT	CASSSAGTGGSGELFF
TRBV6-2/TRBV6-3	TRBJ2-3	NA	17	once	TGTGCCAGCAGTTACTTCTGGACAGAGACTAGCACAGATACGCAGTATTTT	CASSYFWTETSTDTQYF
TRBV9	TRBJ1-2	NA	13	NA	TGTGCCAGAAGAGAACAGGGCGCCAGTGGCTACACCTTC	CARREQGASGYTF
TRBV10-3	TRBJ2-6	TRBD2	15	NA	TGTGCCATCCGGGGGGGCGCATACGGGGCCAACGTCCTGACTTTC	CAIRGGAYGANVLTF
TRBV28	TRBJ1-2	TRBD1	17	NA	TGTGCCAGCAGATCTAATAAAAGGGGACAGGTTAACTATGGCTACACCTTC	CASRSNKRGQVNYGYTF
TRBV5-6	TRBJ2-1	TRBD1	16	NA	TGTGCCAGCAGCCGACCCGGGACAGGCTTTTACAATGAGCAGTTCTTC	CASSRPGTGFYNEQFF
TRBV14	TRBJ1-3	NA	17	NA	TGTGCCAGCAGCCAAGACTTCGAGGGTATTTTTGGAAACACCATATATTTT	CASSQDFEGIFGNTIYF
TRBV2	TRBJ1-5	NA	14	NA	TGTGCCAGTTCCCAGGGTAGAGGCAATCAGCCCCAGCATTTT	CASSQGRGNQPQHF
TRBV4-2	TRBJ2-2	TRBD2	18	once	TGTGCCAGCAGCCAAGGGGAGCGGGGGGGATCGAACACCGGGGAGCTGTTTTTT	CASSQGERGGSNTGELFF
TRBV3-1/TRBV3-2	TRBJ2-5	NA	15	NA	TGTGCCAGCAGCCAAGATGGCCGGACAGCCGGGACCCAGTACTTC	CASSQDGRTAGTQYF
TRBV7-2	TRBJ2-7	TRBD1	16	NA	TGTGCCAGCAGCTCCCGGACAGGGCCTAGCTCCTACGAGCAGTACTTC	CASSSRTGPSSYEQYF
TRBV6-4	TRBJ2-1	NA	14	NA	TGTGCCAGCAGCCCGGGCGGGGACGGGCATGAGCAGTTCTTC	CASSPGGDGHEQFF
TRBV15	TRBJ1-6	TRBD1	15	few	TGTGCCACCAGCAGAGAAGGGACAGGGGGATTCCCCCTCCACTTT	CATSREGTGGFPLHF
TRBV5-1	TRBJ2-7	NA	14	once	TGCGCCAGCAGCTTGGCCCTAGCGTCGTACGAGCAGTACTTC	CASSLALASYEQYF
TRBV4-2	TRBJ1-6	NA	19	few	TGTGCCAGCAGCCAAGGCGGGGGGGCCCCGAGCTCCTATAATTCACCCCTCCACTTT	CASSQGGGAPSSYNSPLHF
TRBV25-1	TRBJ1-1	TRBD1	13	once	TGTGCCAGCAGTGACCCGGGACAGCTTCCAGCTTTCTTT	CASSDPGQLPAFF